Each of the 22 T cell receptor beta chains below was sequenced from the same sample in a study of T cells in Graves' hyperthyroidism and ophthalmopathy. RNA transcripts yielded amplified TCR beta CDR3 regions. TCR CDR3 regions were first amplified by RT-PCR with HTBI primers. MiXCR was run by TCRdb on the multiplex PCR reads, yielding one entry per CDR3 protein. The sample comprises approximately 740,000 distinct CDR3 sequences, 14% of which are singletons, and roughly 10% rests with the top ten. Source material: blood. These receptors came from a woman aged 18-29 years with Graves' hyperthyroidism.

V gene TRBV9 combines with J gene TRBJ1-1; 7 nucleotides align to TRBD1. Unmatched junction bases numbered 7, after V lost 4 bases and J lost 4 bases. The CDR3 totals 14 residues. Germline values: CDR1 SGDLS, CDR2 YYNGEE. DNA for the CDR3: TGTGCCAGCAGCCAGACAGGGTGGGGCACTGAAGCTTTCTTT. Amino acid sequence: CASSQTGWGTEAFF. Full variable domain (missing parts from reference TRBV9 and TRBJ1-1): DSGVTQTPKHLITATGQRVTLRCSPRSGDLSVYWYQQSLDQGLQFLIQYYNGEERAKGNILERFSAQQFPDLHSELNLSSLELGDSALYFCASSQTGWGTEAFFGQGTRLTVV.

This clonotype was detected a few times. Germline is not matched at one junction end, which may reflect a read error. The chain has TRBV7-7 and TRBJ2-6; 7 bases align to TRBD1. CDR3 length equals 18 residues. Germline CDR1 is SSHAT and CDR2 is FNYEAQ (reference sequence). CDR3 DNA: TGTGCTAGCAGAATCAGGGGGTGGGGACCCTCTGGGGCCAACGTCCTGACTTTC. Encoded protein: CASRIRGWGPSGANVLTF.

This clonotype was seen repeatedly, ten times or more. This rearrangement joins TRBV6-1 to TRBJ1-5, with D tentatively TRBD1 (5 bases). Germline values: CDR1 MNHNS, CDR2 SASEGT. The CDR3 spans 15 residues. V lost 5 bases and J lost 2, with 13 bases in between. The CDR3 sequence: CASSQGRIGNQPQHF. In DNA form, the CDR3 reads TGTGCCAGCAGTCAGGGTCGTATTGGCAATCAGCCCCAGCATTTT.

This clonotype was seen many times. The rearrangement joins TRBV28 to TRBJ2-7; 10 bases agree with TRBD1. Germline V gene data show CDR1 as MDHEN and CDR2 as SYDVKM. Germline trimming cut 2 bases from V and 3 bases from J; bases unmatched to any gene: 10. The CDR3 is made up of 17 amino acids. The CDR3 spells CASSLNTEGTGDYEQYF. The CDR3 nucleotides are TGTGCCAGCAGTTTAAATACTGAGGGGACAGGGGACTACGAGCAGTACTTC.

This chain uses TRBV30 with TRBJ2-1; 8 positions match TRBD1. Per germline, CDR1 GTSNPN and CDR2 SVGIG (reference sequence). Trimming cost V 4 bases and J 12 bases; bases outside gene matches: 11. The CDR3 has 13 amino acids. The CDR3 coding sequence is TGTGCCTGGACACCCGGACAGGGAGTATTGCAGTTCTTC. It codes for CAWTPGQGVLQFF. Full variable domain (rest looked up from reference TRBV30 and TRBJ2-1): SQTIHQWPATLVQPVGSPLSLECTVEGTSNPNLYWYRQAAGRGLQLLFYSVGIGQISSEVPQNLSASRPQDRQFILSSKKLLLSDSGFYLCAWTPGQGVLQFFGPGTRLTVL.

The genes are TRBV28 and TRBJ2-2; D is uncertain. Trimming took 3 bases from V and 1 from J, leaving 9 bases between them. This CDR3 region has 15 residues. Germline CDR1 reads MDHEN; CDR2 reads SYDVKM. The CDR3, as DNA: TGTGCCAGCAGTTTCAGGTTATTGAACACCGGGGAGCTGTTTTTT. It encodes CASSFRLLNTGELFF.

The chain carries TRBV9 and TRBJ2-1; 9 positions match TRBD2. The CDR3 contains 14 residues. Per germline, CDR1 SGDLS and CDR2 YYNGEE. J gave up 7 bases and V 9 bases, and 11 bases lay outside the gene matches. CDR3 residues: CATSGAGGRNEQFF. DNA for the CDR3: TGTGCCACTTCGGGCGCGGGAGGGCGGAATGAGCAGTTCTTC.

This sequence joins TRBV13 and TRBJ2-7; TRBD1 matches at 10 bases. This CDR3 comprises 17 residues. Looked up from germline, CDR1 is PRHDT and CDR2 is FYEKMQ (reference sequence). J gave up 1 base and V 4 bases, and 10 bases lay outside the gene matches. The CDR3 spells CASSSNPGQGRSYEQYF. The CDR3 DNA reads as TGTGCCAGCAGCTCAAATCCGGGACAGGGGAGGTCCTACGAGCAGTACTTC.

This chain connects TRBV9 to TRBJ2-2; 7 bases are shared with TRBD1. From germline, CDR1 is SGDLS and CDR2 YYNGEE. The CDR3 contains 16 residues. The V segment lost 4 bases and the J segment 5 bases; nucleotides outside the gene matches: 11. CDR3 protein: CASSKGGRGRTGELFF. For the CDR3, the DNA is TGTGCCAGCAGCAAAGGGGGCAGGGGAAGGACCGGGGAGCTGTTTTTT.

This clonotype was recorded at least ten times. The J gene is TRBJ2-1, the V gene TRBV2; 12 positions agree with TRBD2. Trimming cost V 4 bases and J 7 bases; bases outside gene matches: 8. The germline V gene has CDR1 SNHLY and CDR2 FYNNEI. This CDR3 contains 16 residues. CDR3 DNA: TGTGCCAGCAGTGTCCTGACTAGCGGGGGCGGGAATGAGCAGTTCTTC. It codes for CASSVLTSGGGNEQFF.

This clonotype was detected ten times or more. The J gene is TRBJ1-1, the V gene TRBV28; D uncertain. V was trimmed by 2 bases and J by 1 base, leaving 8 bases between them. This CDR3 is 14 amino acids long. From germline, CDR1 is MDHEN and CDR2 SYDVKM. The CDR3 loop is CASSLVVWNTEAFF. The CDR3 DNA follows: TGTGCCAGCAGTTTAGTCGTTTGGAACACTGAAGCTTTCTTT.

The rearrangement joins TRBV7-9 to TRBJ1-4, with a weak D call TRBD1 (5 bases). The V gene lost 5 bases and the J gene lost 5 bases, with 15 bases spanning the gap. The CDR3 contains 15 residues. CDR1 is SEHNR, CDR2 FQNEAQ, per germline (reference sequence). CDR3 nucleotides: TGTGCCAGCAGCCCAGGACACAGCGGGAATGAAAAACTGTTTTTT. Its translation is CASSPGHSGNEKLFF. The variable domain in full, completed from reference TRBV7-9 and TRBJ1-4, reads DTGVSQNPRHKITKRGQNVTFRCDPISEHNRLYWYRQTLGQGPEFLTYFQNEAQLEKSRLLSDRFSAERPKGSFSTLEIQRTEQGDSAMYLCASSPGHSGNEKLFFGSGTQLSVL.

The sample holds a few counts of this clonotype. V is TRBV4-3 and J is TRBJ2-1, with a weak D call TRBD2 (6 bases). Trimming removed 6 bases from V and 7 bases from J, with 16 bases in between. The CDR3 sequence is 14 residues long. From germline, CDR1 is LGHNA and CDR2 YSLEER. CDR3 sequence reads: CASSRTTGGNEQFF. For the CDR3, the DNA is TGCGCCAGCAGTCGGACTACCGGCGGGAATGAGCAGTTCTTC.

This clonotype came up a few times. The chain combines TRBV7-2 with TRBJ2-7; D is undetermined. The germline V gene encodes CDR1 SGHTA and CDR2 FQGNSA. The length of the CDR3 is 13 residues. The ends were cut back, 8 bases at V and 2 bases at J, with 13 bases in the middle. For the CDR3, the DNA is TGTGCCAGCTCGCGACGGTTGACCTACGAGCAGTACTTC. Protein: CASSRRLTYEQYF. The variable domain in full, with the rest retrieved from reference TRBV7-2 and TRBJ2-7, is GAGVSQSPSNKVTEKGKDVELRCDPISGHTALYWYRQSLGQGLEFLIYFQGNSAPDKSGLPSDRFSAERTGGSVSTLTIQRTQQEDSAVYLCASSRRLTYEQYFGPGTRLTVT.

This clonotype was picked up many times. This chain uses TRBV7-2 with TRBJ2-7, with a tentative D call TRBD1 (6 bases). The CDR3 is 15 residues long. Germline CDR1 is SGHTA and CDR2 is FQGNSA. The V and J ends lost 3 bases and 0 bases respectively, with 12 bases between them. CDR3 DNA: TGTGCCAGCAGCTTCGGACAGCTTCTCTCCTACGAGCAGTACTTC. Its protein product is CASSFGQLLSYEQYF.

This clonotype was counted only a few times. The chain joins TRBV6-1 to TRBJ1-5; 7 bases are a match to TRBD1. The CDR3 covers 11 residues. V trimming: 6 bases; J trimming: 14 bases; junction bases outside the gene matches: 7. CDR1 and CDR2 from the germline V gene are MNHNS and SASEGT. CDR3 sequence (DNA): TGTGCCAGCAGGGAGACAGGGAAAGAGCATTTT. It is translated as CASRETGKEHF.

J is TRBJ2-7 and V is TRBV10-3, with D hard to call. V was shortened by 7 bases and J by 6 bases, with 16 bases between the two germline ends. Germline-derived CDR1 and CDR2 are ENHRY and SYGVKD. There are 13 residues in the CDR3. The CDR3 DNA is TGTGCCATCAAGAGTGCAGGTCCGAGCGAGCAGTACTTC. This gives the protein CAIKSAGPSEQYF.

J is TRBJ2-3 and V is TRBV29-1; no definite D call. The germline V and J ends were trimmed by 4 bases and 3 bases, with 11 bases remaining between them. CDR1 is SQVTM, CDR2 ANQGSEA, per germline. CDR3 length: 13 amino acids. The CDR3 coding sequence is TGCAGCGTTGGTCGGCTGGGGACAGATACGCAGTATTTT. Translation: CSVGRLGTDTQYF.

This clonotype turned up a few times. The rearrangement uses TRBV6-5 and TRBJ2-5; unclear D gene. The V gene's germline CDR1 is MNHEY and CDR2 SVGAGI. V was trimmed by 0 bases and J by 2 bases, leaving 13 bases between them. The CDR3 is 16 residues long. The CDR3 sequence is CASSYSISIRQETQYF. The DNA for the CDR3 is TGTGCCAGCAGTTACTCGATATCTATCAGGCAAGAGACCCAGTACTTC.

J is TRBJ2-7 and V is TRBV6-5; D is possibly TRBD2 (5 bases). V was cut by 2 bases and J by 7 bases, with 15 bases left in between. CDR1 and CDR2 (germline): MNHEY, SVGAGI. The CDR3 contains 14 residues. The CDR3 sequence is CASSYGRLAQEQYF. In nucleotides, the CDR3 is TGTGCCAGCAGTTACGGGAGACTTGCACAAGAGCAGTACTTC.

The genes are TRBV4-3 and TRBJ1-4; 7 bases map to TRBD1. Germline-derived CDR1 and CDR2 are LGHNA and YSLEER. This CDR3 has 17 amino acids. The junction had 15 bases not matched to a gene; V was cut back by 0 bases and J by 11 bases. This CDR3 reads CASSQDSSGGSSGKLFF. The DNA of the CDR3 is TGCGCCAGCAGCCAAGATAGCTCAGGGGGTTCCTCTGGCAAACTGTTTTTT.

This clonotype appeared many times. This chain's CDR3 is CASISGGSSYNEQFF. CDR3 nucleotide sequence: TGTGCCAGCATCAGCGGGGGAAGCTCCTACAATGAGCAGTTCTTC. The chain links TRBV7-8 to TRBJ2-1; 8 bases are a match to TRBD2. The ends lost 7 bases at V and 0 bases at J; junction bases unmatched: 5. CDR1 and CDR2 from the germline V gene are SGHVS and FQNEAQ. The CDR3 covers 15 residues.